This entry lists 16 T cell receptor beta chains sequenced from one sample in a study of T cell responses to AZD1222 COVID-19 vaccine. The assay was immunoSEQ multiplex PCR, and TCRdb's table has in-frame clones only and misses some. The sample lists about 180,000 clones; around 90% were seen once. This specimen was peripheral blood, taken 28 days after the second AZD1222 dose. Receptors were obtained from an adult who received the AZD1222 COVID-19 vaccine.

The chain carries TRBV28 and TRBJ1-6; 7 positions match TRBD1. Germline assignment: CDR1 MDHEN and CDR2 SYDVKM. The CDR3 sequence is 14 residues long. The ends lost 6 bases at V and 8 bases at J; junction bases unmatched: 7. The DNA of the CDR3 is TGTGCCAGCAGATCCGGGACAGACCATTCACCCCTCCACTTT. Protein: CASRSGTDHSPLHF.

CDR3: CASSAPGLAGGNVSTDTQYF. CDR3 bases: TGCGCCAGCAGTGCGCCGGGACTAGCGGGGGGAAACGTTAGCACAGATACGCAGTATTTT. The J gene is TRBJ2-3, the V gene TRBV10-1; the match to TRBD2 covers 15 bases. Per germline, CDR1 WNHNN and CDR2 SYGVQD (reference sequence). This CDR3 has 20 amino acids. The V gene end was trimmed by 4 bases and the J gene end by 0 bases; junction bases not matched to a gene: 11.

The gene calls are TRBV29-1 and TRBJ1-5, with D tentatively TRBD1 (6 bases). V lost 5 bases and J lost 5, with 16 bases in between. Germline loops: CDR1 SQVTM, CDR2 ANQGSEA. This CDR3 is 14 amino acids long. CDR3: CSVSSSRGDQPQHF. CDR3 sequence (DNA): TGCAGCGTTTCGTCTTCCAGGGGTGATCAGCCCCAGCATTTT. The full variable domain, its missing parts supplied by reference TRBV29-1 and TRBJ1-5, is SAVISQKPSRDICQRGTSLTIQCQVDSQVTMMFWYRQQPGQSLTLIATANQGSEATYESGFVIDKFPISRPNLTFSTLTVSNMSPEDSSIYLCSVSSSRGDQPQHFGDGTRLSIL.

The CDR3 protein is CASSDIRTSGNTIYF. The CDR3 DNA reads TGTGCCAGCAGTGATATCCGTACATCTGGAAACACCATATATTTT. The chain uses TRBV2 and TRBJ1-3; D gene ambiguous. Germline CDR1 reads SNHLY; CDR2 reads FYNNEI. This CDR3 contains 15 residues. Trimming took 3 bases from V and 1 from J, leaving 10 bases between them. Variable domain in full (rest from reference TRBV2 and TRBJ1-3): EPEVTQTPSHQVTQMGQEVILRCVPISNHLYFYWYRQILGQKVEFLVSFYNNEISEKSEIFDDQFSVERPDGSNFTLKIRSTKLEDSAMYFCASSDIRTSGNTIYFGEGSWLTVV.

The CDR3 protein is CASSYPGLPVTEAFF. For the CDR3, the DNA is TGTGCCAGCAGTTACCCGGGACTACCCGTCACTGAAGCTTTCTTT. The chain recombines TRBV6-5 with TRBJ1-1, with D possibly matching TRBD1 (5 bases). This CDR3 is built from 15 residues. Germline loops: CDR1 MNHEY, CDR2 SVGAGI. With 2 bases removed from V and 4 bases from J, the gap between germline ends came to 14 bases.

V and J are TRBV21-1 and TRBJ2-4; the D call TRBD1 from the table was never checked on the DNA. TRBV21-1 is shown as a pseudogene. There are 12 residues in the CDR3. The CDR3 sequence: CAIQGAGYIQYF. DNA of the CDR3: TGTGCCATCCAGGGGGCGGGGTACATTCAGTACTTC.

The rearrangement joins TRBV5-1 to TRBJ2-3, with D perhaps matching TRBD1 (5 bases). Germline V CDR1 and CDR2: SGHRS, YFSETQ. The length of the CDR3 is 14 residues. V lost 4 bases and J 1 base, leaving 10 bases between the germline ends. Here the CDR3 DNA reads TGCGCCAGCAGCACTCAGACAGGCACAGATACGCAGTATTTT. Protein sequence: CASSTQTGTDTQYF.

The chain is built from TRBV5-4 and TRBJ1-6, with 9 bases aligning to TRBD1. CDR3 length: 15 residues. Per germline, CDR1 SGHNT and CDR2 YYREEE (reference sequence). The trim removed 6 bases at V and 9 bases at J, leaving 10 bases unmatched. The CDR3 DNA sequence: TGTGCCAGCACCGGCTCCGGGACAGGGAGTTCACCCCTCCACTTT. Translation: CASTGSGTGSSPLHF.

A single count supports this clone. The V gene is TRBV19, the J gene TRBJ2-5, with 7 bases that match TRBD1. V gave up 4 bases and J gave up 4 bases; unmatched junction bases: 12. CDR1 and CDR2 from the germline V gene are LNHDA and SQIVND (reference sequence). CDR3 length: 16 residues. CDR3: CASSTSGQAGGETQYF. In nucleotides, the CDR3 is TGTGCCAGTAGTACGTCAGGACAGGCCGGTGGAGAGACCCAGTACTTC.

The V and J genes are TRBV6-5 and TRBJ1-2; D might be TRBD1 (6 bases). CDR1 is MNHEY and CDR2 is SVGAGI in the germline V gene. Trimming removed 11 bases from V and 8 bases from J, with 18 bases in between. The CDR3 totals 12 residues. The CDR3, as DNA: TGTGCCTCCCTTGGGGGGGGGCCGGGCTACACCTTC. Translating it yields CASLGGGPGYTF.

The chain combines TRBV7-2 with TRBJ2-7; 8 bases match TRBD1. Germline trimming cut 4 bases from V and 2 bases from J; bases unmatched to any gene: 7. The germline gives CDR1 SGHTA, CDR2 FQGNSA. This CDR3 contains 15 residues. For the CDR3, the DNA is TGTGCCAGCAGCTGGCGACAGGGGAATCCCTACGAGCAGTACTTC. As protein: CASSWRQGNPYEQYF. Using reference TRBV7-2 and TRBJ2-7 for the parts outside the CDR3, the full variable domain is GAGVSQSPSNKVTEKGKDVELRCDPISGHTALYWYRQSLGQGLEFLIYFQGNSAPDKSGLPSDRFSAERTGGSVSTLTIQRTQQEDSAVYLCASSWRQGNPYEQYFGPGTRLTVT.

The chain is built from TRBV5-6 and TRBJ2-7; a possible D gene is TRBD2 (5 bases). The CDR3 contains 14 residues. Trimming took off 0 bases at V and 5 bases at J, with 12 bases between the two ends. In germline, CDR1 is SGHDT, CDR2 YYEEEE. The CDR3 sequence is CASSLGGVRNEQYF. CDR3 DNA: TGTGCCAGCAGCTTGGGGGGAGTACGGAACGAGCAGTACTTC.

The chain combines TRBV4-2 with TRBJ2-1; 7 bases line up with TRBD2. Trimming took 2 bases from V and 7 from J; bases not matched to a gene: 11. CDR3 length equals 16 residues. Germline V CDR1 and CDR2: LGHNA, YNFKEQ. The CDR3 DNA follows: TGTGCCAGCAGCCAAATGGGTGGGAGGGCCGTAAATGAGCAGTTCTTC. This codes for CASSQMGGRAVNEQFF.

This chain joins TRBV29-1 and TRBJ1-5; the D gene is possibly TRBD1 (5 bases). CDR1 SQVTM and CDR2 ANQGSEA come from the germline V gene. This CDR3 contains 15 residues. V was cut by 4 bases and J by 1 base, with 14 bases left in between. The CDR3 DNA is TGCAGCGTTGGCGGGACGGCAGGGAGCAATCAGCCCCAGCATTTT. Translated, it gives CSVGGTAGSNQPQHF.

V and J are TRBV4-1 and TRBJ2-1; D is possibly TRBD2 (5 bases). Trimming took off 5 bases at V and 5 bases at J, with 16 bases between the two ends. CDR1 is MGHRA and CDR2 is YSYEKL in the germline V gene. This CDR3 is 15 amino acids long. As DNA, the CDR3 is TGCGCCAGCAGCACGATCGGGGTCGGCGACAATGAGCAGTTCTTC. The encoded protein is CASSTIGVGDNEQFF.

CDR3 sequence: CASSVGGTEAFF. The CDR3, as DNA: TGTGCCAGCAGCGTAGGGGGCACTGAAGCTTTCTTT. The V call is TRBV9, the J call TRBJ1-1, with D uncertain. The CDR3 covers 12 residues. The V and J ends lost 0 bases and 4 bases respectively, with 4 bases between them. CDR1 and CDR2 (germline): SGDLS, YYNGEE.